This T cell receptor (beta chain) stems from a study of T cell responses to AZD1222 COVID-19 vaccine. About the study: Researchers grouped second doses given at about 4 or about 12 weeks into one pool.

Between the trimmed V and J ends, which lost 1 base and 1 base, there was a span of 7 bases. CDR3 length equals 14 residues. CDR1 and CDR2 from the germline V gene are MDHEN and SYDVKM. Assay: immunoSEQ multiplex PCR; the TCRdb copy retains only in-frame clones and omits some. The data contain some 140,000 clones, approximately 90% of them singletons. The chain couples TRBV28 to TRBJ1-1; D gene unclear. The sample consisted of peripheral blood, taken on day 0 of AZD1222 vaccination. The receptor comes from an adult in good health. CDR3 residues: CASSLLGRNTEAFF. The DNA for the CDR3 is TGTGCCAGCAGTTTATTGGGGAGGAACACTGAAGCTTTCTTT.